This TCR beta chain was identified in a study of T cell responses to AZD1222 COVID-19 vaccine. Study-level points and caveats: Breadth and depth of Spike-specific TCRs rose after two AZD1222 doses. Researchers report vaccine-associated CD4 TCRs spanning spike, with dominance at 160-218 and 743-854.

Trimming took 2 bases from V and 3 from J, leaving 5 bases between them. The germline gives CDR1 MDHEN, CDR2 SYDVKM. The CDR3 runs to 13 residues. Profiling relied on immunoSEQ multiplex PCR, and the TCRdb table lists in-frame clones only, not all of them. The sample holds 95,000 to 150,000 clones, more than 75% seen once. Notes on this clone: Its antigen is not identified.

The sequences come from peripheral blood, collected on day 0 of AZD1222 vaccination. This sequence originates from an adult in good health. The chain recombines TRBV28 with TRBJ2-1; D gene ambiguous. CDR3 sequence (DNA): TGTGCCAGCAGTTTACAGAACTACAATGAGCAGTTCTTC. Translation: CASSLQNYNEQFF. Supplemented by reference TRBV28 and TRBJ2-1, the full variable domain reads DVKVTQSSRYLVKRTGEKVFLECVQDMDHENMFWYRQDPGLGLRLIYFSYDVKMKEKGDIPEGYSVSREKKERFSLILESASTNQTSMYLCASSLQNYNEQFFGPGTRLTVL.